A selection of T cell receptor beta chains follows, all from one sample in a study of cytomegalovirus exposure and HLA in healthy donors. Profiling relied on immunoSEQ multiplex PCR, and the TCRdb table lists in-frame clones only, not all of them. This table holds 200,000 to 250,000 clones. Sequenced sample: PBMCs. All receptors derive from a woman aged 25 to 39 in good health and CMV-seropositive. CDR3s include the opening cysteine and the closing phenylalanine or tryptophan. The D gene is left open where the match is weak.

d_gene	v_gene	j_gene	len	CDR3aa	CDR3nt
NA	TRBV28	TRBJ2-2	17	CASSSRDLTRDTGELFF	TGTGCCAGCAGTTCCCGCGACCTGACGAGGGACACCGGGGAGCTGTTTTTT
NA	TRBV18	TRBJ2-5	12	CASSRGQETQYF	TGTGCCAGCTCCCGGGGGCAAGAGACCCAGTACTTC
TRBD2	TRBV11-3	TRBJ2-2	17	CASSPLSGLAVSGELFF	TGTGCCAGCAGCCCCCTCTCCGGACTAGCGGTATCCGGGGAGCTGTTTTTT
NA	TRBV4-3	TRBJ1-4	17	CASSHRLQGPANEKLFF	TGCGCCAGCAGCCATAGACTACAGGGTCCGGCTAATGAAAAACTGTTTTTT
TRBD1	TRBV10-1	TRBJ1-1	15	CASSESKGASKEAFF	TGCGCCAGCAGTGAGTCGAAGGGGGCAAGTAAAGAAGCTTTCTTT
TRBD2	TRBV18	TRBJ2-1	19	CASSRLTSGTLSSYNEQFF	TGTGCCAGCTCACGCCTGACTAGCGGGACATTAAGCTCCTACAATGAGCAGTTCTTC
TRBD2	TRBV29-1	TRBJ2-1	12	CSVPEGLAGEFF	TGCAGCGTTCCTGAGGGACTAGCAGGGGAGTTCTTC
TRBD1	TRBV5-5	TRBJ1-5	16	CASSFRGQGKDQPQHF	TGTGCCAGCAGCTTCCGCGGACAGGGAAAGGATCAGCCCCAGCATTTT
TRBD2	TRBV6-5	TRBJ2-7	14	CATLTASGTYEQYF	TGTGCCACTCTCACTGCTAGCGGGACCTACGAGCAGTACTTC
NA	TRBV2	TRBJ2-7	12	CASSEAGSQGYF	TGTGCCAGCAGTGAAGCCGGGTCCCAAGGGTACTTC
NA	TRBV27	TRBJ2-2	12	CASTSRTGELFF	TGTGCCAGCACCTCGAGGACCGGGGAGCTGTTTTTT
TRBD1	TRBV6-5	TRBJ2-7	14	CASRRQGSSYEQYF	TGTGCCAGCAGACGACAGGGATCGTCCTACGAGCAGTACTTC
NA	TRBV7-8	TRBJ1-1	14	CASSLVAGNTEAFF	TGTGCCAGCAGCTTAGTAGCGGGGAACACTGAAGCTTTCTTT